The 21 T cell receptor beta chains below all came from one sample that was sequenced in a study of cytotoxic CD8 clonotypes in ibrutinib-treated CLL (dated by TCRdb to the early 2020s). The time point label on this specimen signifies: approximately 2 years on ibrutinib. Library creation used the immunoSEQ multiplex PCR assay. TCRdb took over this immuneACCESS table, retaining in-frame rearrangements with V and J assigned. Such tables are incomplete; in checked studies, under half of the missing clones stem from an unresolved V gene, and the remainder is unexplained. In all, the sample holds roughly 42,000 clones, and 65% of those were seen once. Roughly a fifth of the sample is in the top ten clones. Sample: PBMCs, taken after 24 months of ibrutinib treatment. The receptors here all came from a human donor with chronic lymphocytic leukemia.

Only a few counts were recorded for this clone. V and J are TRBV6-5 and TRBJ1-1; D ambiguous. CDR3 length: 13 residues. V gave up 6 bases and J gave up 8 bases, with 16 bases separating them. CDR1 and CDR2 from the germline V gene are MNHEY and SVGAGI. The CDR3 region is CASRISDYSEAFF. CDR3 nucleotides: TGTGCCAGCAGAATCTCAGACTATTCGGAAGCTTTCTTT.

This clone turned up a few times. CDR3 bases: TGTGCCAGCAGCAAACGGGGAACTGATGGCTACACCTTC. The encoded protein is CASSKRGTDGYTF. The chain carries TRBV21-1 and TRBJ1-2. TRBV21-1 is marked as a pseudogene. CDR3 length: 13 residues.

CDR3 bases: TGTGCCAGCAGCGTAGGGCCAGCGGGAGGAGACAACGAGCAGTACTTC. Translating it yields CASSVGPAGGDNEQYF. The chain employs TRBV9 and TRBJ2-7, with TRBD2 matching 9 bases. This CDR3 has 16 residues. With V trimmed by 0 bases and J by 5 bases, 9 bases remained unmatched. Germline CDR1 is SGDLS and CDR2 is YYNGEE.

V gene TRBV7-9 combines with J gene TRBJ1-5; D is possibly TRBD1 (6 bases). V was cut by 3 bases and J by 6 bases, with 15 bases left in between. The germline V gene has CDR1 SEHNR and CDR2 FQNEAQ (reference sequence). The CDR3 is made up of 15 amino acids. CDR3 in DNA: TGTGCCAGCAGCTTCGACGGGGGGCGAGGTCAGCCCCAGCATTTT. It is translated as CASSFDGGRGQPQHF.

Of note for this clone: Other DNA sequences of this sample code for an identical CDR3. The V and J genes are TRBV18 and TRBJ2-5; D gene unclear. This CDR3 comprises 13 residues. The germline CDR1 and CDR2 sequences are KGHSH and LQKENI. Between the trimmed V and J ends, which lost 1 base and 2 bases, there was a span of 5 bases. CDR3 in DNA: TGTGCCAGCTCACCACTCGGTCAAGAGACCCAGTACTTC. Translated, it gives CASSPLGQETQYF.

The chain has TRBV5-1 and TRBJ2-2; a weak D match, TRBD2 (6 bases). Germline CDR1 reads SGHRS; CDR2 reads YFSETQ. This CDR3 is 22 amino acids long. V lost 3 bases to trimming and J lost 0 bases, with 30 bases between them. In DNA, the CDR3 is TGCGCCAGCAGCTCCCCCCCCACTAGCCCTACTAACCTCTTCGCGAACACCGGGGAGCTGTTTTTT. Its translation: CASSSPPTSPTNLFANTGELFF.

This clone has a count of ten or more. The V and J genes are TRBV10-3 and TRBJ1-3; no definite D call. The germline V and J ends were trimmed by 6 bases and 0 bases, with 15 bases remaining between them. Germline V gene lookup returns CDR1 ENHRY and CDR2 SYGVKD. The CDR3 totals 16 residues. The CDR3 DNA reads TGTGCCATCAGGACTGGAGAGAAATCCTCTGGAAACACCATATATTTT. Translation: CAIRTGEKSSGNTIYF.

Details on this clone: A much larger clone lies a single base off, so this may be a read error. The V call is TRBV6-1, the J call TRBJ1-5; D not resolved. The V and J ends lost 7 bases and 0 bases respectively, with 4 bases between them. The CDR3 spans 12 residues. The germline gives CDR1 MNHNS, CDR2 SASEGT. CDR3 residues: CASKYSNQPQHF. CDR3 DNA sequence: TGTGCCAGCAAGTATAGCAATCAGCCCCAGCATTTT.

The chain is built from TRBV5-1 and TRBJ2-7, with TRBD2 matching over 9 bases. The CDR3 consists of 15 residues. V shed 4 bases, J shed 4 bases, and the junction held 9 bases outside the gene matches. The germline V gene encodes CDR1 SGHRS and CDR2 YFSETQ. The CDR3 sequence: CASSRRVAGEYEQYF. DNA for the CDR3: TGCGCCAGCAGCCGGCGGGTAGCGGGAGAGTACGAGCAGTACTTC.

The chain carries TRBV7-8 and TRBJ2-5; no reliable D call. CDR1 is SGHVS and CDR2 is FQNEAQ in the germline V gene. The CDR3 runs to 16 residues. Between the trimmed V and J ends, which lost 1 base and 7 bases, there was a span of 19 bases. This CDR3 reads CASSLGSVPVARTQYF. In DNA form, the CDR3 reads TGTGCCAGCAGCTTAGGATCCGTCCCCGTAGCTCGGACCCAGTACTTC. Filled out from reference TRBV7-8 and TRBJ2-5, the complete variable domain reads GAGVSQSPRYKVAKRGQDVALRCDPISGHVSLFWYQQALGQGPEFLTYFQNEAQLDKSGLPSDRFFAERPEGSVSTLKIQRTQQEDSAVYLCASSLGSVPVARTQYFGPGTRLLVL.

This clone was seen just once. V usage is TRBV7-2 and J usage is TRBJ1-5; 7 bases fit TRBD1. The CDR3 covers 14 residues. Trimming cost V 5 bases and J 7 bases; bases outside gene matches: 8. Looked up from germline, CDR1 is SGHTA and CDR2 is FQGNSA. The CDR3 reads CASSEQGTGQPQHF. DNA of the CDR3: TGTGCCAGCAGCGAACAGGGGACGGGGCAGCCCCAGCATTTT. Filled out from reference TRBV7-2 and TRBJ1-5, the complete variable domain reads GAGVSQSPSNKVTEKGKDVELRCDPISGHTALYWYRQSLGQGLEFLIYFQGNSAPDKSGLPSDRFSAERTGGSVSTLTIQRTQQEDSAVYLCASSEQGTGQPQHFGDGTRLSIL.

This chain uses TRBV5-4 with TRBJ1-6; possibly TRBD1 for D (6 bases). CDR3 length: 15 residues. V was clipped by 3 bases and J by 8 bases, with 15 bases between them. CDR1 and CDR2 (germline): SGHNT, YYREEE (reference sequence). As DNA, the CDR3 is TGTGCCAGCAGCTCGGATGGGGGCGCTGATTCACCCCTCCACTTT. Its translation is CASSSDGGADSPLHF.

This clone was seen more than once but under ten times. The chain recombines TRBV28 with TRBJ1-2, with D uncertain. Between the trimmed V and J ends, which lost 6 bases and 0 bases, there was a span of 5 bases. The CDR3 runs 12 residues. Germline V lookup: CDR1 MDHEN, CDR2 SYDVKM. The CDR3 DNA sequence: TGTGCCAGCAGCATTTCTAACTATGGCTACACCTTC. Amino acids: CASSISNYGYTF.

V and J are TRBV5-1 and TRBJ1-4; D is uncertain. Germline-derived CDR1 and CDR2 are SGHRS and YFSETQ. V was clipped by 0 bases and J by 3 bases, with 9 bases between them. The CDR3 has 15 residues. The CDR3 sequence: CASSLVGESNEKLFF. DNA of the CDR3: TGCGCCAGCAGCTTGGTTGGGGAGTCTAATGAAAAACTGTTTTTT.

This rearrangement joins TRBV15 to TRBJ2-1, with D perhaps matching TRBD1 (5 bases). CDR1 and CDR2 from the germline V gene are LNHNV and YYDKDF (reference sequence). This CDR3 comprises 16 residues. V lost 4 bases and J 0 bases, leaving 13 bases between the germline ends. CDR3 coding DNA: TGTGCCACCAGCATGTCCAGGGCACACTCCTACAATGAGCAGTTCTTC. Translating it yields CATSMSRAHSYNEQFF. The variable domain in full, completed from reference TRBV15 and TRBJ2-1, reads DAMVIQNPRYQVTQFGKPVTLSCSQTLNHNVMYWYQQKSSQAPKLLFHYYDKDFNNEADTPDNFQSRRPNTSFCFLDIRSPGLGDTAMYLCATSMSRAHSYNEQFFGPGTRLTVL.

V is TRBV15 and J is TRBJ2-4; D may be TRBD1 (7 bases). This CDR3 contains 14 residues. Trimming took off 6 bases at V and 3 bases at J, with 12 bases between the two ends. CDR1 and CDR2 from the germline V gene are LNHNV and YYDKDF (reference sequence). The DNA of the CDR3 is TGTGCCACCAGGACCCAGGGGGGCAAAAACATTCAGTACTTC. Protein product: CATRTQGGKNIQYF.

For the CDR3, the DNA is TGTGCCAGTAGTATACGGACGGTGAACACTGAAGCTTTCTTT. Translating gives CASSIRTVNTEAFF. The chain couples TRBV19 to TRBJ1-1; no clear D gene. V was cut by 2 bases and J by 0 bases, with 7 bases left in between. Germline V CDR1 and CDR2: LNHDA, SQIVND (reference sequence). The CDR3 loop spans 14 amino acids.

The chain's CDR3 is CASSLARKAFSYEQYF. Here the CDR3 DNA reads TGTGCCAGCAGCTTAGCCCGGAAAGCATTCTCCTACGAGCAGTACTTC. The gene calls are TRBV7-9 and TRBJ2-7; D remains ambiguous. Germline V gene data show CDR1 as SEHNR and CDR2 as FQNEAQ (reference sequence). The CDR3 contains 16 residues. V was trimmed by 0 bases and J by 0 bases, leaving 12 bases between them.

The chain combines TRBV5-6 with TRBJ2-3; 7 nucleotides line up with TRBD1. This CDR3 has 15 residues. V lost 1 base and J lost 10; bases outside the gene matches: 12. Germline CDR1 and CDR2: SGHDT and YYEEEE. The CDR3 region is CASSLRGRGLAPQYF. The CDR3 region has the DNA TGTGCCAGCAGCTTGAGGGGGCGTGGGCTAGCCCCGCAGTATTTT.

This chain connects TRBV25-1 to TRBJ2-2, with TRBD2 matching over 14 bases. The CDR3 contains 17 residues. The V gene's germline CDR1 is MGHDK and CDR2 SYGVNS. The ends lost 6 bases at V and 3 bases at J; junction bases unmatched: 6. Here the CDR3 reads CASRGLAGVFDTGELFF. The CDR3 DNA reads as TGTGCCAGCAGGGGACTAGCGGGAGTTTTTGACACCGGGGAGCTGTTTTTT.

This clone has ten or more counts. This CDR3 is CASSTLTSGRIDEQFF. Written as DNA, the CDR3 is TGTGCCAGCAGCACCCTTACTAGCGGGAGAATCGATGAGCAGTTCTTC. The chain joins TRBV9 to TRBJ2-1, with 11 positions matching TRBD2. This CDR3 contains 16 residues. The junction had 11 bases not matched to a gene; V was cut back by 4 bases and J by 8 bases. In germline, CDR1 is SGDLS, CDR2 YYNGEE.